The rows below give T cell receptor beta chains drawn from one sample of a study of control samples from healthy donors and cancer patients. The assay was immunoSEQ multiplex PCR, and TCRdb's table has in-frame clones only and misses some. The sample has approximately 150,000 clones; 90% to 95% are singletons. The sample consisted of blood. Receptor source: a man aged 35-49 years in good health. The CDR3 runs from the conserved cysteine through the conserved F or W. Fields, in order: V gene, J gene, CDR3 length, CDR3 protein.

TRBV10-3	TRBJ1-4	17	CAISKTGGAEVGEKLFF
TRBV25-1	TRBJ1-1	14	CASSEYRANTEAFF
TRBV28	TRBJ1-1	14	CASSYTGVGTEAFF
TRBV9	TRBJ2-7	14	CASSVVGEGYEQYF
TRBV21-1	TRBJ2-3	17	CASSKVYRGRAEDTQYF
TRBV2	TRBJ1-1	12	CASSEQGKDAFF
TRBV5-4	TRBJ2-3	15	CASSLDQGAPDTQYF
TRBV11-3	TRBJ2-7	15	CASSQGQGGSYEQYF
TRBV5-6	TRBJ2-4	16	CASSFLTGSAKNIQYF
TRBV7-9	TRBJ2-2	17	CATSTSGQGIYTGELFF
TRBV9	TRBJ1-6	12	CASSANNSPLHF
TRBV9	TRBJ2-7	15	CASSPGASGVYEQYF
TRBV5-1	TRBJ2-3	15	CASSSGHGGTDTQYF
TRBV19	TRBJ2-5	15	CASSMRGAGQETQYF
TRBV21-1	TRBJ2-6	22	CASSNLSRTGEVGGSGANVLTF
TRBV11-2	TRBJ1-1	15	CASSMGPGSNTEAFF
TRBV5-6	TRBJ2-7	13	CASSSGISYEQYF
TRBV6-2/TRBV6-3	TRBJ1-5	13	CASSLGGGQPQHF
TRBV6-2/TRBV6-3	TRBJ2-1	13	CASSPLDYNEQFF
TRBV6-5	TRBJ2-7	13	CASSYSQSNEQYF
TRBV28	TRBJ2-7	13	CASSAGTGYEQYF
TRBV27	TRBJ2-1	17	CASSSLAGGPPDNEQFF
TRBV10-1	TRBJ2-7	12	CASSESSYEQYF
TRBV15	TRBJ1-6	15	CATSSNRAYNSPLHF
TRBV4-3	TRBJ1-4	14	CASSPFTGDEKLFF
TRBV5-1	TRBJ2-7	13	CASSRDTSYEQYF
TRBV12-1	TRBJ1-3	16	CASSPYRPVSGNTIYF
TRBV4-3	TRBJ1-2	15	CASSQDLGQGIGYTF
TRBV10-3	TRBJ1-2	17	CAISDRDGAAGERGYTF
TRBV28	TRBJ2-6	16	CASSPLSQSGANVLTF
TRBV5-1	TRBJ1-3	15	CASSSWTGAGNTIYF
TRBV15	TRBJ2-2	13	CATSIAGTGELFF
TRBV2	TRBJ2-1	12	CASSEVRGGRFF
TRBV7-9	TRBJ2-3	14	CASSFSGSTDTQYF
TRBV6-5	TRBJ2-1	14	CASRPYRAGNEQFF
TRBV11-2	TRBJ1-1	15	CASSLVTGTGNGAFF
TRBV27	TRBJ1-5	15	CASSGQGMSNQPQHF
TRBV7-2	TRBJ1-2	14	CASSLGDRVYGYTF
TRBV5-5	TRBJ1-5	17	CASSLAGIMGSNQPQHF
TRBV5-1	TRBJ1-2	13	CASSLEQGHGYTF
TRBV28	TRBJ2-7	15	CASSLEAGNYYEQYF
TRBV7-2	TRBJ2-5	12	CASSNAWETQYF
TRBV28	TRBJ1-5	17	CASSTPYRVGGNQPQHF
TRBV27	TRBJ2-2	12	CASRGGRRELFF
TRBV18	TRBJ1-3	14	CASSPQAAGNTIYF
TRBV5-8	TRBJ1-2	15	CASSLVRTGRSGYTF
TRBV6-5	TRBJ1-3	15	CASRRQATSGNTIYF
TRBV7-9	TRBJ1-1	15	CASSLPPGPNTEAFF
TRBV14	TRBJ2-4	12	CASSQVGDTQYF
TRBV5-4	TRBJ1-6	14	CASSLEGYNSPLHF
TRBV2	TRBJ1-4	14	CASSRGTVNEKLFF
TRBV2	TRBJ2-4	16	CASFPLRASDKNIQYF
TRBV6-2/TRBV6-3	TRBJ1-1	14	CASSEARPNTEAFF